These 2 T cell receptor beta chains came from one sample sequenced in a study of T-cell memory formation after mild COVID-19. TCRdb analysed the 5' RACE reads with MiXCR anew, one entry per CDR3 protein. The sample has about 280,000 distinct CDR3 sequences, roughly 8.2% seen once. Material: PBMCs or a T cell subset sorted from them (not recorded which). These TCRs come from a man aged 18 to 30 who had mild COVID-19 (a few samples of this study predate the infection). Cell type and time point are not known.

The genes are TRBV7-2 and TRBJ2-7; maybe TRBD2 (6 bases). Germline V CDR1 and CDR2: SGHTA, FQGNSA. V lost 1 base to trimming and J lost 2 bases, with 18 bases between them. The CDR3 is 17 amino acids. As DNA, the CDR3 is TGTGCCAGCAGCTTAGTGCTACCAGGCGCTAGCGCCTACGAGCAGTACTTC. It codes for CASSLVLPGASAYEQYF.

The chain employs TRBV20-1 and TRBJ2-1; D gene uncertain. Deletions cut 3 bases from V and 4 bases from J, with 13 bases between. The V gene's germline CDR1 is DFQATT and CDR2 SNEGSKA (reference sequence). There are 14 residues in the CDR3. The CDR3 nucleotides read TGCAGTGCTAGTGCGTCAGTGATGTACAATGAGCAGTTCTTC. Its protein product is CSASASVMYNEQFF.